This T cell receptor beta chain is from a study of T cells expressing NK-cell markers. Study summary: Underlying the TCR beta repertoires were sorted CD3+CD56+NKG2C+, CD3+CD56+NKG2C- and CD3+CD56-NKG2C+ T cells. Just one sequenced donor of eight was HCMV-seronegative, while seven were seropositive. General study findings and limits: A few donors' CD3+CD56-NKG2C+ cells were dominated by the same clonotypes.

Details on this clonotype: Its antigen is not known.

UMI-tagged 5'RACE template switching yielded the TCR beta cDNA. No DNA is given; TCRdb re-called the 5' RACE reads and lists each CDR3 protein once. Reported are about 450,000 distinct CDR3 sequences; the ten largest clones contain 6% to 8%. The receptor's source is a woman between 18 and 75 years old in good health. Sequenced: blood T cells: a sorted CD56 or NKG2C T cell subset, CD4+ or CD8+ T cells, or bulk PBMC T cells (not recorded which).

The CDR3 is CSAPPSRYNEQFF. The gene calls are TRBV20-1 and TRBJ2-1; no DNA is available, so the TRBD2 call from TCRdb remains unchecked. This CDR3 is built from 13 residues. Looked up from germline, CDR1 is DFQATT and CDR2 is SNEGSKA (reference sequence).